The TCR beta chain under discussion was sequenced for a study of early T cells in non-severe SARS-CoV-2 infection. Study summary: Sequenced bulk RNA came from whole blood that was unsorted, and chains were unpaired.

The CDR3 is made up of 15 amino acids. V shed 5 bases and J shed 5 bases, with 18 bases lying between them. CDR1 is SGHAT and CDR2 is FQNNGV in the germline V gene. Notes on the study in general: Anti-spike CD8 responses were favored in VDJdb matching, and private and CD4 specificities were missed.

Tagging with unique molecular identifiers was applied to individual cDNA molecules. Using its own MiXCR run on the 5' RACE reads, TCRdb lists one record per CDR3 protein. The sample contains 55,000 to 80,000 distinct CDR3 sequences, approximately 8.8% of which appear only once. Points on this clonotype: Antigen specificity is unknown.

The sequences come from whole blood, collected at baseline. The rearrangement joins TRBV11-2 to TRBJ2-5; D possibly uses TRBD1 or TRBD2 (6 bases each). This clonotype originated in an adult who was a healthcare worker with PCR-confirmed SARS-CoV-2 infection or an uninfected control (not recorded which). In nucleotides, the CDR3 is TGTGCCAGCAGCCCAAGGGGGGACTCTGGGGAGACCCAGTACTTC. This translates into CASSPRGDSGETQYF.